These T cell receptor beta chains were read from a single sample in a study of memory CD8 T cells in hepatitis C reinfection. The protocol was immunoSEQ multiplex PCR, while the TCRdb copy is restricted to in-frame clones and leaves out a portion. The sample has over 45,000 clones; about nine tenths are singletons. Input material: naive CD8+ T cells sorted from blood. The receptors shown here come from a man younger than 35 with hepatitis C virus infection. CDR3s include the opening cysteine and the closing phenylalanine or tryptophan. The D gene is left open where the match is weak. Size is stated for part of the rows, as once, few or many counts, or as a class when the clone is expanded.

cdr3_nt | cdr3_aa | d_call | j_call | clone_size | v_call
TGTGCCAGCAGCTTGATTGGGGACAGTAATGAAAAACTGTTTTTT | CASSLIGDSNEKLFF | TRBD1 | TRBJ1-4 | NA | TRBV11-2
TGTGCCAGCAGCTTAGAGGGACTAGCGGACAATGAGCAGTTCTTC | CASSLEGLADNEQFF | TRBD2 | TRBJ2-1 | NA | TRBV7-9
TGTGCCAGCAATCTAGATTCTCTGTACCAAGAGACCCAGTACTTC | CASNLDSLYQETQYF | NA | TRBJ2-5 | NA | TRBV5-8
TGTGCCAGCAGCTGGGGACTAGCGGGAGCAGATACGCAGTATTTT | CASSWGLAGADTQYF | TRBD2 | TRBJ2-3 | NA | TRBV7-9
TGTGCCAGCAGCTTGGGAGTAGGGGGAGCCTACAATGAGCAGTTCTTC | CASSLGVGGAYNEQFF | NA | TRBJ2-1 | NA | TRBV5-4
TGTGCCAGCAGTTTAAGGGGGATCAGCTGGCCCCAGCATTTT | CASSLRGISWPQHF | NA | TRBJ1-5 | once | TRBV28
TGTGCCAGCAGCTTGAGTTTGAACACCGGGGAGCTGTTTTTT | CASSLSLNTGELFF | NA | TRBJ2-2 | NA | TRBV7-2
TGTGCCAGCGGTTTACTAGCGGGAGAGGCCACAGATACGCAGTATTTT | CASGLLAGEATDTQYF | TRBD2 | TRBJ2-3 | NA | TRBV4-2
TGTGCCAGCAGCCCAGGGGGTAGCACAGATACGCAGTATTTT | CASSPGGSTDTQYF | TRBD1 | TRBJ2-3 | NA | TRBV5-4
TGTGCCAGCAGCTTGCCGGGGGGGGCTCCGCACAATGAGCAGTTCTTC | CASSLPGGAPHNEQFF | TRBD2 | TRBJ2-1 | NA | TRBV7-2
TGCGCCAGCAGCCAAGGAGTAACAGGAGCTAACTATGGCTACACCTTC | CASSQGVTGANYGYTF | NA | TRBJ1-2 | NA | TRBV4-1
TGTGCCAGCAGCCAGGAACAGGGTTCGAACTATGGCTACACCTTC | CASSQEQGSNYGYTF | NA | TRBJ1-2 | NA | TRBV14
TGTGCCAGCAGTGAAGCGCGGACATTATCCCACTATGGCTACACCTTC | CASSEARTLSHYGYTF | NA | TRBJ1-2 | NA | TRBV2
TGTGCCAGCAGCTTAGTCGGGGGGAACACTGAAGCTTTCTTT | CASSLVGGNTEAFF | NA | TRBJ1-1 | NA | TRBV7-2
TGTGCCAGCAGCTTGGACATTAGGGCGTTCAATCAGCCCCAGCATTTT | CASSLDIRAFNQPQHF | NA | TRBJ1-5 | NA | TRBV11-3
TGTGCCAGTAGTATCGAGACCCCGGGGGGTGAAGCTTTCTTT | CASSIETPGGEAFF | NA | TRBJ1-1 | NA | TRBV19
TGTGCCAGCAGGACGGGACAAACCTTGACGACCAATGAGCAGTTCTTC | CASRTGQTLTTNEQFF | NA | TRBJ2-1 | NA | TRBV27
TGTGCCAGCAGTTTTGTGCATAGCTCCTACAATGAGCAGTTCTTC | CASSFVHSSYNEQFF | NA | TRBJ2-1 | NA | TRBV27
TGTGCCAGCAGCTTACAAGCGCTCCCGTACAATGAGCAGTTCTTC | CASSLQALPYNEQFF | NA | TRBJ2-1 | once | TRBV11-2
TGTGCCAGCAGCCATGACCGCTTACAGGGGGTAGGCTCACCCCTCCACTTT | CASSHDRLQGVGSPLHF | TRBD1 | TRBJ1-6 | NA | TRBV7-9
TGTGCCAGCAGACTTACAGGTCAGGTCTACGAGCAGTACTTC | CASRLTGQVYEQYF | NA | TRBJ2-7 | NA | TRBV6-5
TGTGCCAGCAGCTTAGAACCTCAGGGACTCCGAATGGATACGCAGTATTTT | CASSLEPQGLRMDTQYF | NA | TRBJ2-3 | NA | TRBV7-2
TGTGCCACGACTGAAGCTTTCTTT | CATTEAFF | NA | TRBJ1-1 | NA | TRBV6-6
TGTGCCAGCAGTGAACCGGGACAGGATTACACTGAAGCTTTCTTT | CASSEPGQDYTEAFF | TRBD1 | TRBJ1-1 | NA | TRBV6-1
TGTGCCAGTAGCCTTACAGACAACACTGAAGCTTTCTTT | CASSLTDNTEAFF | NA | TRBJ1-1 | NA | TRBV19
TGTGCCAGCAGCTTTGATGCCGGGACAGGGGGGACCCTCCGGAATGAGCAGTTCTTC | CASSFDAGTGGTLRNEQFF | TRBD1 | TRBJ2-1 | NA | TRBV7-9
TGTGCCAGCGAGCGAGGGGGCGGCGGACACAATGAGCAGTTCTTC | CASERGGGGHNEQFF | TRBD1 | TRBJ2-1 | NA | TRBV28
TGTGCCAGCAGCTCCTATAGCGGGAGTTCCAATGAGCAGTTCTTC | CASSSYSGSSNEQFF | TRBD2 | TRBJ2-1 | NA | TRBV7-6
TGCAGCGTTGTCTTAGCCTCCCTGGAGACCCAGTACTTC | CSVVLASLETQYF | NA | TRBJ2-5 | NA | TRBV29-1
TGCGCCAGCAGCTTGGCCAGGTCTGGAGGACTAAACAATGAGCAGTTCTTC | CASSLARSGGLNNEQFF | NA | TRBJ2-1 | NA | TRBV5-1
TGTGCCAGCAGCTTAGGACAGGGGTCCGGGGAGCTGTTTTTT | CASSLGQGSGELFF | TRBD1 | TRBJ2-2 | NA | TRBV7-9
TGTGCCAGCAGGGCGGGAGGGTTTGGAAAGGAGAACACTGAAGCTTTCTTT | CASRAGGFGKENTEAFF | NA | TRBJ1-1 | NA | TRBV28
TGCGCCAGCAGCCAGACCTTTAAGTTTTCTAGCTACGAGCAGTACTTC | CASSQTFKFSSYEQYF | NA | TRBJ2-7 | NA | TRBV4-1
TGTGCCAGTAGTATAGTCTTGACAGGGGGTGATGAGCAGTTCTTC | CASSIVLTGGDEQFF | TRBD1 | TRBJ2-1 | NA | TRBV19
TGTGCCAGCAGCTTTAGGACATACTACGAGCAGTACTTC | CASSFRTYYEQYF | NA | TRBJ2-7 | NA | TRBV11-2
TGTGCCAGCAGCGCTAGCGGGAGGGCCCTCACAGATACGCAGTATTTT | CASSASGRALTDTQYF | TRBD2 | TRBJ2-3 | NA | TRBV9
TGCGCCAGCAGCTTGTGGGGGGAATTCAATCAGCCCCAGCATTTT | CASSLWGEFNQPQHF | NA | TRBJ1-5 | NA | TRBV5-1
TGTGCCAGCTCACCGTCTAGCGGGAGTTCTGGTGAGCAGTTCTTC | CASSPSSGSSGEQFF | TRBD2 | TRBJ2-1 | once | TRBV18
TGTGCTAGTGGTTTATCAGATTCCGGGGAGCTGTTTTTT | CASGLSDSGELFF | NA | TRBJ2-2 | NA | TRBV12-5
TGTGCCAGCAGCCCCCGGGGGGAAGTCGAGCAGTTCTTC | CASSPRGEVEQFF | TRBD2 | TRBJ2-1 | NA | TRBV5-4
TGCGCCAGCAGCCAAGATACTAATGAGCAGTTCTTC | CASSQDTNEQFF | NA | TRBJ2-1 | NA | TRBV4-1
TGTGCCAGCAGGGGGGGGACTAGCGGGGCCGGGGAGCTGTTTTTT | CASRGGTSGAGELFF | TRBD2 | TRBJ2-2 | NA | TRBV11-2
TGTGCCAGCGGGCCGGGACAGGGCGGCTGGTCACCCCTCCACTTT | CASGPGQGGWSPLHF | TRBD1 | TRBJ1-6 | NA | TRBV2
TGTGCCAGCAGTTACGCTAGAATTGAGACCCAGTACTTC | CASSYARIETQYF | NA | TRBJ2-5 | NA | TRBV6-5
TGCGCCAGCAGCCAAGGCTCCCAGGGGTGGGGAAGTAACTATGGCTACACCTTC | CASSQGSQGWGSNYGYTF | NA | TRBJ1-2 | NA | TRBV4-3
TGTGCCAGTAGGGAGGACACCGGGGAGCTGTTTTTT | CASREDTGELFF | NA | TRBJ2-2 | NA | TRBV19
TGTGCCAGCAGTTCTAGCTCCTACGAGCAGTACTTC | CASSSSSYEQYF | NA | TRBJ2-7 | NA | TRBV27
TGTGCCAGCAGTCTGGATGGGACAGGGTTCTATGGCTACACCTTC | CASSLDGTGFYGYTF | TRBD1 | TRBJ1-2 | NA | TRBV27
TGTGCCAGCAGTTTATTCCCGGGAATGAACACTGAAGCTTTCTTT | CASSLFPGMNTEAFF | NA | TRBJ1-1 | NA | TRBV27